A selection of T cell receptor beta chains follows, all from one sample in a study of T cell responses to AZD1222 COVID-19 vaccine. The assay was immunoSEQ multiplex PCR, and TCRdb's table has in-frame clones only and misses some. The sample shows 150,000 to 200,000 clones, about 89% of them seen only once. The source material was peripheral blood, sampled on day 0 of AZD1222 vaccination. These receptors all come from an adult in good health. The CDR3 runs from the conserved cysteine through the conserved F or W. D genes are given only for firm matches. Clone size is not always given. Where it is, it says once, few, many or a class for expanded clones.

D	V	size	J	CDR3	DNA
-	TRBV9	-	TRBJ2-2	CASTRMGALGELFF	TGTGCCAGCACCCGGATGGGGGCGCTTGGGGAGCTGTTTTTT
TRBD1	TRBV27	few	TRBJ1-6	CASSFGRGLTINSPLHF	TGTGCCAGCAGTTTTGGCAGGGGGCTTACGATAAATTCACCCCTCCACTTT
-	TRBV28	-	TRBJ2-5	CASSSQATGETQYF	TGTGCCAGCAGTTCCCAGGCTACCGGAGAGACCCAGTACTTC
TRBD2	TRBV10-1	-	TRBJ2-1	CASSDRLAGVDNEQFF	TGCGCCAGCAGTGATCGACTAGCGGGAGTGGACAATGAGCAGTTCTTC
TRBD2	TRBV27	-	TRBJ2-5	CASSLIIAGEETQYF	TGTGCCAGCAGTTTAATAATAGCGGGAGAAGAGACCCAGTACTTC
TRBD1	TRBV28	once	TRBJ1-2	CASTRGQNYGYTF	TGTGCCAGCACCAGGGGACAGAACTATGGCTACACCTTC
TRBD2	TRBV5-6	-	TRBJ2-1	CASSLGASGAYNEQFF	TGTGCCAGCAGCTTAGGAGCTAGCGGGGCCTACAATGAGCAGTTCTTC
-	TRBV19	-	TRBJ1-6	CASSMFGPNSPLHF	TGTGCCAGTAGTATGTTTGGACCTAATTCACCCCTCCACTTT
-	TRBV4-3	-	TRBJ1-2	CASSQAPGDDYGYTF	TGCGCCAGCAGCCAAGCTCCAGGGGATGACTATGGCTACACCTTC
-	TRBV3-1/TRBV3-2	-	TRBJ2-1	CASSPTDNEQFF	TGTGCCAGCAGCCCGACAGACAATGAGCAGTTCTTC
-	TRBV4-2	-	TRBJ1-1	CASSPGGGWEAFF	TGTGCCAGCAGCCCCGGGGGGGGTTGGGAAGCTTTCTTT
-	TRBV6-5	-	TRBJ2-2	CASTPGTENTGELFF	TGTGCCAGCACCCCCGGGACCGAGAACACCGGGGAGCTGTTTTTT
TRBD2	TRBV5-1	-	TRBJ2-7	CASAGLAGSVGEQYF	TGCGCCAGCGCGGGACTAGCGGGATCTGTGGGCGAGCAGTACTTC
-	TRBV11-2	-	TRBJ1-1	CASKNAEAFF	TGTGCCAGCAAAAACGCTGAAGCTTTCTTT
TRBD1	TRBV9	-	TRBJ1-3	CASSVASGGTGNTIYF	TGTGCCAGCAGCGTAGCGTCAGGGGGCACTGGAAACACCATATATTTT
TRBD1	TRBV19	-	TRBJ1-6	CASSLSGQGNSPLHF	TGTGCCAGTAGTCTTTCGGGACAGGGTAATTCACCCCTCCACTTT
-	TRBV6-5	-	TRBJ1-6	CASSLNRDNSPLHF	TGTGCCAGCAGTTTGAACAGGGATAATTCACCCCTCCACTTT
-	TRBV5-5	-	TRBJ1-6	CASSLLQGNSPLHF	TGTGCCAGCAGCTTGTTACAAGGGAATTCACCCCTCCACTTT
TRBD2	TRBV7-2	-	TRBJ2-7	CASSLASGTSGGEQYF	TGTGCCAGCAGCTTAGCTTCGGGGACTAGCGGGGGCGAGCAGTACTTC
-	TRBV6-5	-	TRBJ1-3	CASSRPTDPGNTIYF	TGTGCCAGCAGTCGCCCGACAGATCCCGGAAACACCATATATTTT
-	TRBV30	-	TRBJ1-3	CAWRNPGQQRAGNTIYF	TGTGCCTGGAGGAACCCAGGGCAACAGAGAGCTGGAAACACCATATATTTT
-	TRBV29-1	once	TRBJ2-3	CSVGGGSTDTQYF	TGCAGCGTTGGTGGGGGAAGTACAGATACGCAGTATTTT
TRBD1	TRBV28	-	TRBJ1-2	CASSSGTGGAGSGYTF	TGTGCCAGCAGTTCGGGGACAGGGGGCGCCGGGTCCGGCTACACCTTC
TRBD1	TRBV10-2	-	TRBJ1-1	CASSETGTDMNTEAFF	TGCGCCAGCAGTGAGACCGGGACAGATATGAACACTGAAGCTTTCTTT